These 16 T cell receptor beta chains were all obtained from the same sample, sequenced in a study of T cells in women clearing cervical HPV infection. The table came from immunoSEQ multiplex PCR; TCRdb's copy has only in-frame clones and leaves some out. The sample table includes 25,000 to 30,000 clones. The sample taken for sequencing was blood buffy coat. The receptors originated from a woman aged 18 to 75 with a cervical HPV16 infection that either progressed to CIN3+ or cleared (not recorded which).

Note on this clone: The CDR3 end falls 3 residues outside the read, so it is completed with the germline J gene. The chain carries TRBV7-2 and TRBJ2-2, with 7 nucleotides matching TRBD1. The germline CDR1 and CDR2 sequences are SGHTA and FQGNSA. V shed 8 bases, J shed 1 base, and the junction held 4 bases outside the gene matches. This CDR3 is built from 14 residues. This CDR3 is CASQGQRNTGELFF. The CDR3 bases that were read are TGTGCCAGCCAGGGACAGAGGAACACCGGGGAG.

About this clone: The read stops 3 residues short of the end of the CDR3; the missing end is completed from the germline J gene. The chain recombines TRBV18 with TRBJ1-2; 9 nucleotides match TRBD1. This CDR3 has 14 residues. The V gene's germline CDR1 is KGHSH and CDR2 LQKENI. The CDR3 protein is CASSPGQGIGDYTF. The sequenced CDR3 bases are TGTGCCAGCTCACCGGGACAGGGTATCGGGGAC.

For this clone: The sequence runs out 3 residues before the end of the CDR3; the remainder is reconstructed from the germline J gene. The V and J genes are TRBV19 and TRBJ1-5; tentative D call: TRBD1 (6 bases). Germline CDR1 and CDR2: LNHDA and SQIVND (reference sequence). CDR3 length: 14 amino acids. The V and J ends lost 3 bases and 5 bases respectively, with 11 bases between them. The CDR3 sequence is CASSITGGDQPQHF. Incomplete CDR3 DNA: TGTGCCAGTAGTATTACGGGGGGCGATCAGCCC. Variable domain in full (rest from reference TRBV19 and TRBJ1-5): DGGITQSPKYLFRKEGQNVTLSCEQNLNHDAMYWYRQDPGQGLRLIYYSQIVNDFQKGDIAEGYSVSREKKESFPLTVTSAQKNPTAFYLCASSITGGDQPQHFGDGTRLSIL.

Worth noting for this clone: Sequencing ends 3 residues short of the CDR3 end; the germline J gene provides the rest. The chain carries TRBV5-1 and TRBJ2-6, with 11 bases aligning to TRBD1. The V gene's germline CDR1 is SGHRS and CDR2 YFSETQ. V trimming: 0 bases; J trimming: 1 base; junction bases outside the gene matches: 3. The CDR3 has 18 amino acids. This chain's CDR3 is CASSLGGQGASGANVLTF. The sequenced CDR3 bases are TGCGCCAGCAGCTTGGGAGGACAGGGGGCATCTGGGGCCAACGTC.

On this clone itself: The read ends 3 residues early relative to the CDR3; the germline J gene fills the gap. The V gene is TRBV9, the J gene TRBJ2-5, with no clear D. This CDR3 is 13 amino acids long. V was pared by 0 bases and J by 5 bases, with 8 bases between. CDR1 and CDR2 (germline): SGDLS, YYNGEE. The CDR3 here is CASSVATSETQYF. CDR3 DNA, as far as it was read: TGTGCCAGCAGCGTAGCTACTTCGGAGACC.

On this clone itself: The sequenced fragment ends 3 residues before the CDR3 boundary, so the rest is inferred from the germline J gene. The rearrangement uses TRBV20-1 and TRBJ2-3, with 13 bases aligning to TRBD2. Per the germline V gene, CDR1 is DFQATT and CDR2 is SNEGSKA (reference sequence). The CDR3 is 18 amino acids. The V segment lost 0 bases and the J segment 1 base; nucleotides outside the gene matches: 7. The DNA read from the CDR3 is TGCAGTGCTAGAGATCGGGGACTAGCGGGGCGGGGCACAGATACG. Its translation is CSARDRGLAGRGTDT. The CDR3 as a whole reads CSARDRGLAGRGTDTQYF.

On this clone: Coverage ceases 3 residues before the CDR3 finishes, and the germline J gene fills in the end. The V call is TRBV2, the J call TRBJ1-1; TRBD1 matches 12 bases. In germline, CDR1 is SNHLY, CDR2 FYNNEI. The CDR3 consists of 15 residues. The V and J ends lost 7 bases and 1 base, in that order; junction bases with no gene match: 4. Here the CDR3 reads CASKGTGGPNTEAFF. The CDR3 DNA, read in part, is TGTGCCAGCAAGGGGACAGGGGGCCCGAACACTGAA. Full variable domain (missing parts from reference TRBV2 and TRBJ1-1): EPEVTQTPSHQVTQMGQEVILRCVPISNHLYFYWYRQILGQKVEFLVSFYNNEISEKSEIFDDQFSVERPDGSNFTLKIRSTKLEDSAMYFCASKGTGGPNTEAFFGQGTRLTVV.

Regarding this clone: The read terminates 3 residues before the CDR3 end, so the remaining end is supplied by the germline J gene. J is TRBJ2-3 and V is TRBV6-4, with 7 nucleotides matching TRBD1. CDR3 size: 13 residues. Germline assignment: CDR1 MRHNA and CDR2 SNTAGT. CDR3 bases read: TGTGCCAGCAGTGATAACAGGGGTGGGACG. This codes for CASSDNRGGT. The entire CDR3 reads CASSDNRGGTQYF.

On this clone itself: The read ends 3 residues early relative to the CDR3; the germline J gene fills the gap. The rearrangement joins TRBV7-2 to TRBJ1-1, with D tentatively TRBD1 (5 bases). Per germline, CDR1 SGHTA and CDR2 FQGNSA. The CDR3 is 14 residues long. Trimming removed 4 bases from V and 4 bases from J, with 13 bases in between. Partial CDR3 DNA: TGTGCCAGCAGCTGGGCAGGGCGAAGCACTGAA. Encoded protein: CASSWAGRSTE. The CDR3, in full, reads CASSWAGRSTEAFF.

Points on this clone: From the germline J gene comes the end of the CDR3, since the read stops 3 residues before it. The rearrangement links TRBV7-2 to TRBJ1-4, with 7 bases fitting TRBD1. The germline CDR1 and CDR2 sequences are SGHTA and FQGNSA. This CDR3 contains 15 residues. CDR3 bases read: TGTGCCAGCAGATTGACAGGGTACGGTAATTCACCA. Residues: CASRLTGYGNSP. The CDR3 reads in full as CASRLTGYGNSPLFF.

The CDR3: CASSYSPPGGQYF. The CDR3 DNA, read in part, is TGTGCCAGCAGTTACTCCCCACCGGGGGGT. V gene TRBV6-2 or TRBV6-3 combines with J gene TRBJ2-4; 7 nucleotides match TRBD2. The observed sequence ends 3 residues before the CDR3 terminus, with the missing tail filled in from the germline J gene. The germline V gene encodes CDR1 MNHEY and CDR2 SVGEGT. This CDR3 contains 13 residues.

Note on this clone: Germline is not matched at one junction end, which may reflect a read error. The read terminates 3 residues ahead of where the CDR3 ends, so the germline J gene completes it. The chain joins TRBV6-1 to TRBJ1-4; D gene ambiguous. The CDR3 has 12 residues. Looked up from germline, CDR1 is MNHNS and CDR2 is SASEGT. Incomplete CDR3 DNA: TGTGCCAGCAGGGAAGAGGCTGAAAAA. It codes for CASREEAEK. The whole CDR3 sequence reads CASREEAEKLFF.

Remarks on this clone: The read ends 3 residues early relative to the CDR3; the germline J gene fills the gap. The chain uses TRBV7-9 and TRBJ2-1, with 7 bases aligning to TRBD2. This CDR3 region has 14 residues. Trimming at V came to 1 base and at J to 9 bases, leaving 6 bases not matched to a gene. Germline V gene sequence: CDR1 SEHNR, CDR2 FQNEAQ (reference sequence). The covered CDR3 bases are TGTGCCAGCAGCTTAGGGGGACTACCGGGTGAG. Its translation is CASSLGGLPGE. The entire CDR3 protein reads CASSLGGLPGEQFF.

For this clone: The sequenced fragment ends 3 residues before the CDR3 boundary, so the rest is inferred from the germline J gene. The V gene is TRBV5-4, the J gene TRBJ2-3; 7 bases are shared with TRBD2. In germline, CDR1 is SGHNT, CDR2 YYREEE (reference sequence). V trimming: 4 bases; J trimming: 5 bases; junction bases outside the gene matches: 1. This CDR3 spans 12 amino acids. The CDR3 region is CASSPGGDTQYF. CDR3 bases read: TGTGCCAGCAGCCCGGGGGGAGATACG. Variable domain in full (rest from reference TRBV5-4 and TRBJ2-3): ETGVTQSPTHLIKTRGQQVTLRCSSQSGHNTVSWYQQALGQGPQFIFQYYREEENGRGNFPPRFSGLQFPNYSSELNVNALELDDSALYLCASSPGGDTQYFGPGTRLTVL.

Remarks on this clone: The read terminates 3 residues before the CDR3 end, so the remaining end is supplied by the germline J gene. The V gene is TRBV7-9, the J gene TRBJ1-2, with 7 bases identical to TRBD1. Trimming cost V 5 bases and J 3 bases; bases outside gene matches: 6. Germline V gene data show CDR1 as SEHNR and CDR2 as FQNEAQ (reference sequence). The CDR3 totals 14 residues. CDR3 sequence: CASSIGQDHYGYTF. The CDR3 DNA, read in part, is TGTGCCAGCAGCATTGGACAGGACCACTATGGC.

With respect to this clone: The read ends 3 residues early relative to the CDR3; the germline J gene fills the gap. The rearrangement uses TRBV30 and TRBJ1-5; 8 nucleotides match TRBD1. Germline V CDR1 and CDR2: GTSNPN, SVGIG (reference sequence). With 1 base clipped from V and 3 bases from J, the junction kept 2 bases outside the gene matches. The CDR3 runs to 14 residues. The chain's CDR3 is CAWSGTGINQPQHF. Incomplete CDR3 DNA: TGTGCCTGGAGTGGGACAGGGATCAATCAGCCC.